This T cell receptor (beta chain) was identified in a study of shared clonotypes between healthy human individuals. Overall study findings and caveats: Investigators expected sequencing depth to affect clonotype sharing among donors. Although depth was large, rarefaction showed that sequencing of the sorted subsets was incomplete.

In the case of this clone: Its target is not known.

Measured with immunoSEQ multiplex PCR; TCRdb has only the in-frame clones, and not every one. The sample lists under 600,000 clones; roughly 95% were seen once. This clonotype originated in a woman aged 30 to 39 in good health. The specimen was naive CD4+ T cells sorted from blood. As to subset: CD45RA+ positively selected.

CDR3 protein: CATRGTGSEQYF. In nucleotides, the CDR3 is TGTGCCACCAGGGGTACAGGGAGCGAGCAGTACTTC. The chain links TRBV28 to TRBJ2-7; D may be TRBD1 (6 bases). The CDR3 totals 12 residues. Germline CDR1 and CDR2: MDHEN and SYDVKM. Between the trimmed V and J ends, which lost 10 bases and 6 bases, there was a span of 16 bases.